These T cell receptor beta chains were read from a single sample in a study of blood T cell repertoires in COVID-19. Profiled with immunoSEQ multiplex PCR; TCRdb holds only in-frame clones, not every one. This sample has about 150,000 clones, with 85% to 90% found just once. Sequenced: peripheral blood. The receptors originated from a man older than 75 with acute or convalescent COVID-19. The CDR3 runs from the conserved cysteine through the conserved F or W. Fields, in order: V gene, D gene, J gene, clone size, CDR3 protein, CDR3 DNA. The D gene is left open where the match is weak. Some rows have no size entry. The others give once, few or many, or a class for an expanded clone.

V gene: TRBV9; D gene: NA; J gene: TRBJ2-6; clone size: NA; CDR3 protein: CASSVDKGAGANVLTF; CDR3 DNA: TGTGCCAGCAGCGTAGATAAAGGGGCTGGGGCCAACGTCCTGACTTTC
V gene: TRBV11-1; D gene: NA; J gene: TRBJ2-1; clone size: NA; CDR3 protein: CASSAPVHNEQFF; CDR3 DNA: TGTGCCAGCTCTGCCCCGGTCCACAATGAGCAGTTCTTC
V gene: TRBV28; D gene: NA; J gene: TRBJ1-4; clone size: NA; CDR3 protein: CASSLGGQNEKLFF; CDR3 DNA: TGTGCCAGCAGTTTAGGGGGCCAAAATGAAAAACTGTTTTTT
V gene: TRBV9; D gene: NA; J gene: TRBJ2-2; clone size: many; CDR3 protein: CASSVGQGPVSGELFF; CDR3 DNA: TGTGCCAGCAGCGTAGGGCAGGGGCCCGTTAGCGGGGAGCTGTTTTTT
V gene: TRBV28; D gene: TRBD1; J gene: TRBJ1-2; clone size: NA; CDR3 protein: CASSAGGVGWGYTF; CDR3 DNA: TGTGCCAGCAGTGCAGGGGGCGTGGGATGGGGCTACACCTTC
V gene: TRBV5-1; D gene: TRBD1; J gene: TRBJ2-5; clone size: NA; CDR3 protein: CASSYDRTGVETQYF; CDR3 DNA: TGCGCCAGCAGCTACGATCGGACAGGGGTAGAGACCCAGTACTTC
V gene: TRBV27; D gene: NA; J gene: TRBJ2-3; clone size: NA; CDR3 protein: CASSPRRLGLLRLTDTQYF; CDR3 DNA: TGTGCCAGCAGTCCGCGGCGCTTGGGACTCCTACGACTCACAGATACGCAGTATTTT
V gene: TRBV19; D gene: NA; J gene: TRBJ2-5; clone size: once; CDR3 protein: CASSPLGLRPETQYF; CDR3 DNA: TGTGCCAGTAGCCCCTTGGGGCTCCGCCCAGAGACCCAGTACTTC
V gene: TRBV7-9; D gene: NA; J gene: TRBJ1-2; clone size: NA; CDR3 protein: CASSPGVGGYTF; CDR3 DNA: TGTGCCAGCAGCCCAGGTGTGGGCGGCTACACCTTC
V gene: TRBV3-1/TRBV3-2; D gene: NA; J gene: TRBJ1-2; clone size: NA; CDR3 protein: CASSVTVNYGYTF; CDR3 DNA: TGTGCCAGCAGCGTCACAGTTAACTATGGCTACACCTTC
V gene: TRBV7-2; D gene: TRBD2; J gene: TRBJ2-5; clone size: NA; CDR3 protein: CASSHSRTSGSLETQYF; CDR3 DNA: TGTGCCAGCAGCCACTCCAGGACTAGCGGGAGTCTGGAGACCCAGTACTTC
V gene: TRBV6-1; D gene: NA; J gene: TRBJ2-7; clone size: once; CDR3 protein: CASSDRLTGSHF; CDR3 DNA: TGTGCCAGCAGTGACAGGTTGACAGGTTCGCACTTC
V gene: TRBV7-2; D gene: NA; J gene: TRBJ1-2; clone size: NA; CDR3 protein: CASSPTPGTRYGYTF; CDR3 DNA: TGTGCCAGCAGCCCCACTCCCGGGACAAGATATGGCTACACCTTC
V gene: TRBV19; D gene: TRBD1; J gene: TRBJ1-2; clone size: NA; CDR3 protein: CASKNRGKGYTF; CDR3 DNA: TGTGCCAGTAAGAACAGGGGGAAAGGCTACACCTTC
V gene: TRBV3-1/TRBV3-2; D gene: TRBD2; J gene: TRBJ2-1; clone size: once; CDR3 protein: CASSQTLGGGNEQFF; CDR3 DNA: TGTGCCAGCAGCCAGACCCTTGGCGGGGGTAACGAGCAGTTCTTC
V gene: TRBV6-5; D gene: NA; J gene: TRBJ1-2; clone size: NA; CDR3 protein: CASSPRTRSGYTF; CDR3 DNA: TGTGCCAGCAGTCCCAGAACCAGATCAGGCTACACCTTC
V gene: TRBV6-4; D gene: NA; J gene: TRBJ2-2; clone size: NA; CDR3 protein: CASRGQLNTGELFF; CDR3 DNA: TGTGCCAGCAGAGGACAGTTGAACACCGGGGAGCTGTTTTTT
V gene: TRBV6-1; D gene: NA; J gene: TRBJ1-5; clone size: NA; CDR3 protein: CASSAQASAVGQPQHF; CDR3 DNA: TGTGCCAGCAGTGCACAAGCATCGGCGGTGGGTCAGCCCCAGCATTTT
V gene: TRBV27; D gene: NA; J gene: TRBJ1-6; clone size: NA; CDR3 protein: CASSLSPSSYNSPLHF; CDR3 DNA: TGTGCCAGCAGTTTATCCCCTAGCTCCTATAATTCACCCCTCCACTTT
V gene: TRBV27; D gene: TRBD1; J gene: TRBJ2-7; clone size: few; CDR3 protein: CASSITPGQIAYEQYF; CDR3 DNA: TGTGCCAGCAGTATCACCCCGGGACAGATTGCCTACGAGCAGTACTTC
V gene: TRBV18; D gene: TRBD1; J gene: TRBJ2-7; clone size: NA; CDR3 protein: CASSPPGQAYEQYF; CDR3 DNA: TGTGCCAGCTCACCACCAGGACAGGCCTACGAGCAGTACTTC
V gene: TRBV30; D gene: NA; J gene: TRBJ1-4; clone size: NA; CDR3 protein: CAWSLATNEKLFF; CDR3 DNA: TGTGCCTGGAGCCTTGCAACTAATGAAAAACTGTTTTTT
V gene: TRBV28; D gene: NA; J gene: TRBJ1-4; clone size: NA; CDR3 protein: CASSSPLHEKLFF; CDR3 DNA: TGTGCCAGCAGTTCCCCTCTACATGAAAAACTGTTTTTT
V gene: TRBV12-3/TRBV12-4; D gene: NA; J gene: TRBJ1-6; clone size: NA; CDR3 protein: CASTLTTSPLHF; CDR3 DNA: TGTGCCAGCACCCTGACAACATCACCCCTCCACTTT
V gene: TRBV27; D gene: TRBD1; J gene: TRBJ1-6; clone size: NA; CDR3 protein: CASSPDRLKTSYNSPLHF; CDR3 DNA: TGTGCCAGCAGCCCGGACAGGCTCAAAACCTCCTATAATTCACCCCTCCACTTT